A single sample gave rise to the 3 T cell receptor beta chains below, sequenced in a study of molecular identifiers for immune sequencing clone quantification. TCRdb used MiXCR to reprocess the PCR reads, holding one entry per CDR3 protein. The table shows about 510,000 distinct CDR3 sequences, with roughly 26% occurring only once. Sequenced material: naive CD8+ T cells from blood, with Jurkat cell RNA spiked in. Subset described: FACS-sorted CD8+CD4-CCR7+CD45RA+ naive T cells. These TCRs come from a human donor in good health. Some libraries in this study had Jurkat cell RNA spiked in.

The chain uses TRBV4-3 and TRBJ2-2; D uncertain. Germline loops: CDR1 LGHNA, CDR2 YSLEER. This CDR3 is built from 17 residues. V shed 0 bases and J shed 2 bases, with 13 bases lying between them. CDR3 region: CASSQDRVRANTGELFF. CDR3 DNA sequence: TGCGCCAGCAGCCAAGATCGCGTACGGGCTAACACCGGGGAGCTGTTTTTT.

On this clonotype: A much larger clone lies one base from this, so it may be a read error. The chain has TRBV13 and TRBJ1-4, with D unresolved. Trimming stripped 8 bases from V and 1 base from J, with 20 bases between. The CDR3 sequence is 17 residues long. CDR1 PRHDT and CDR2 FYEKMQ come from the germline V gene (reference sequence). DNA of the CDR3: TGTGCCAGCGGCTCTTCGGAAGACGGTCTAACTAATGAAAAACTGTTTTTT. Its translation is CASGSSEDGLTNEKLFF.

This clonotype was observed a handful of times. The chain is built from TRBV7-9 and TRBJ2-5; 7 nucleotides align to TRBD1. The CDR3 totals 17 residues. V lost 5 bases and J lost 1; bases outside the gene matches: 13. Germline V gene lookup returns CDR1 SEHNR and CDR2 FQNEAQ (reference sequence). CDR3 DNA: TGTGCCAGCAGCCCCCGGCCAGGGGGTACCAGCCAAGAGACCCAGTACTTC. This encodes CASSPRPGGTSQETQYF.